A single sample gave rise to the 14 T cell receptor beta chains below, sequenced in a study of blood T cell repertoires in COVID-19. Libraries were prepared by immunoSEQ multiplex PCR; TCRdb keeps only in-frame clonotypes and omits some of them. The sample carries approximately 200,000 clones, about 81% recorded once. Sequencing was done on a sample of peripheral blood. Receptors originate from a woman of 80 years or more with COVID-19, enrolled during active disease.

V is TRBV2 and J is TRBJ1-5; possibly TRBD1 for D (6 bases). The CDR3 extends over 15 amino acids. The germline V gene encodes CDR1 SNHLY and CDR2 FYNNEI. The germline V and J ends were trimmed by 6 bases and 2 bases, with 14 bases remaining between them. The CDR3, as DNA: TGTGCCAGCAGACCTCAGACAGGACGCAATCAGCCCCAGCATTTT. Its translation: CASRPQTGRNQPQHF.

This clone was observed once. The rearrangement uses TRBV3-1 (or the pseudogene TRBV3-2) and TRBJ1-4, with 12 bases aligning to TRBD1. CDR1 is LGHDT, CDR2 YNNKEL, per germline (reference sequence). The V segment lost 1 base and the J segment 3 bases; nucleotides outside the gene matches: 3. There are 17 residues in the CDR3. CDR3 nucleotides: TGTGCCAGCAGCCAAGGGGACAGGGGGCGAGCTAATGAAAAACTGTTTTTT. Translating gives CASSQGDRGRANEKLFF.

The chain recombines TRBV4-2 with TRBJ1-6, with 8 bases lining up with TRBD1. The CDR3 contains 15 residues. CDR1 LGHNA and CDR2 YNFKEQ come from the germline V gene. V dropped 0 bases and J dropped 8; count of bases not matched to a gene: 3. The CDR3: CASSQDDRGYSPLHF. In DNA, the CDR3 is TGTGCCAGCAGCCAAGATGACAGGGGTTATTCACCCCTCCACTTT.

The rearrangement joins TRBV5-4 to TRBJ2-3, with a tentative D call TRBD2 (7 bases). The CDR3 has 15 residues. Germline loops: CDR1 SGHNT, CDR2 YYREEE (reference sequence). Deletions cut 4 bases from V and 0 bases from J, with 12 bases between. CDR3 residues: CASSMGGGSTDTQYF. As DNA, the CDR3 is TGTGCCAGCAGCATGGGAGGGGGTAGCACAGATACGCAGTATTTT.

The V call is TRBV29-1, the J call TRBJ1-4; no clear D gene. Germline values: CDR1 SQVTM, CDR2 ANQGSEA. Trimming stripped 4 bases from V and 2 bases from J, with 8 bases between. The CDR3 covers 13 residues. In DNA form, the CDR3 reads TGCAGCGTTGGACCGGGGACTAATGAAAAACTGTTTTTT. It codes for CSVGPGTNEKLFF. Looking up the rest from reference TRBV29-1 and TRBJ1-4 gives the full variable domain: SAVISQKPSRDICQRGTSLTIQCQVDSQVTMMFWYRQQPGQSLTLIATANQGSEATYESGFVIDKFPISRPNLTFSTLTVSNMSPEDSSIYLCSVGPGTNEKLFFGSGTQLSVL.

The J gene is TRBJ2-3, the V gene TRBV28; TRBD1 agrees at 7 bases. V dropped 3 bases and J dropped 2; count of bases not matched to a gene: 8. Germline CDR1 MDHEN, CDR2 SYDVKM. CDR3 length: 16 residues. The CDR3 DNA follows: TGTGCCAGCAGTTTTTGGACAGGACTCGTCACAGATACGCAGTATTTT. Translated, it gives CASSFWTGLVTDTQYF.

The CDR3 protein is CASSQRTGGEEKLFF. For the CDR3, the DNA is TGCGCCAGCAGCCAACGGACAGGGGGAGAAGAAAAACTGTTTTTT. The chain carries TRBV4-1 and TRBJ1-4; 10 positions match TRBD1. CDR3 length: 15 amino acids. Germline CDR1 MGHRA, CDR2 YSYEKL. Trimming removed 2 bases from V and 8 bases from J; junction bases left unmatched: 5.

The rearrangement links TRBV19 to TRBJ2-5; TRBD2 aligns across 11 bases. CDR1 and CDR2 from the germline V gene are LNHDA and SQIVND (reference sequence). J gave up 4 bases and V 3 bases, and 4 bases lay outside the gene matches. CDR3 length: 15 residues. The CDR3 coding sequence is TGTGCCAGTAGTATCTACGGACTAGCGGGAGAGACCCAGTACTTC. Protein: CASSIYGLAGETQYF.

V and J are TRBV7-9 and TRBJ1-1, with a tentative D call TRBD1 (5 bases). V lost 5 bases and J 0 bases, leaving 16 bases between the germline ends. The CDR3 consists of 16 residues. The germline V gene encodes CDR1 SEHNR and CDR2 FQNEAQ (reference sequence). CDR3: CASSRRDGSMNTEAFF. For the CDR3, the DNA is TGTGCCAGCAGCCGGCGGGACGGGTCCATGAACACTGAAGCTTTCTTT.

V is TRBV6-2 or TRBV6-3 and J is TRBJ2-5; 7 nucleotides match TRBD2. Losses at the gene ends were 4 bases for V and 2 bases for J; bases not matched to a gene: 4. The CDR3 runs 14 residues. Germline lookup yields CDR1 MNHEY and CDR2 SVGEGT. This chain's CDR3 is CASSWGGGQETQYF. The CDR3 DNA follows: TGTGCCAGCAGTTGGGGGGGAGGGCAAGAGACCCAGTACTTC.

The chain is built from TRBV7-8 and TRBJ2-7; 7 positions match TRBD2. V lost 3 bases and J lost 2; bases outside the gene matches: 7. This CDR3 comprises 15 residues. Germline V lookup: CDR1 SGHVS, CDR2 FQNEAQ. The CDR3 sequence is CASSFRRGKPYEQYF. The DNA for the CDR3 is TGTGCCAGCAGCTTTAGGCGGGGGAAGCCCTACGAGCAGTACTTC.

J is TRBJ2-7 and V is TRBV7-2, with 10 positions matching TRBD2. The CDR3 sequence is 14 residues long. Unmatched junction bases numbered 3, after V lost 5 bases and J lost 2 bases. The germline V gene has CDR1 SGHTA and CDR2 FQGNSA. The CDR3 reads CASSTGLAAYEQYF. In nucleotides, the CDR3 is TGTGCCAGCAGCACCGGACTAGCGGCCTACGAGCAGTACTTC.

This sequence joins TRBV7-9 and TRBJ2-3; the D gene is possibly TRBD2 (6 bases). Germline lookup yields CDR1 SEHNR and CDR2 FQNEAQ (reference sequence). This CDR3 is 14 amino acids long. Between the trimmed V and J ends, which lost 3 bases and 4 bases, there was a span of 11 bases. CDR3 protein: CASSLTSSADTQYF. CDR3 sequence (DNA): TGTGCCAGCAGCTTGACTAGTAGCGCAGATACGCAGTATTTT.

The V call is TRBV4-3, the J call TRBJ1-2; D gene unclear. Germline V lookup: CDR1 LGHNA, CDR2 YSLEER. The CDR3 is 15 residues long. V was shortened by 0 bases and J by 4 bases, with 12 bases between the two germline ends. The CDR3 nucleotides are TGCGCCAGCAGCCAAGATCATGGGCCCCCCTATGGCTACACCTTC. This codes for CASSQDHGPPYGYTF.